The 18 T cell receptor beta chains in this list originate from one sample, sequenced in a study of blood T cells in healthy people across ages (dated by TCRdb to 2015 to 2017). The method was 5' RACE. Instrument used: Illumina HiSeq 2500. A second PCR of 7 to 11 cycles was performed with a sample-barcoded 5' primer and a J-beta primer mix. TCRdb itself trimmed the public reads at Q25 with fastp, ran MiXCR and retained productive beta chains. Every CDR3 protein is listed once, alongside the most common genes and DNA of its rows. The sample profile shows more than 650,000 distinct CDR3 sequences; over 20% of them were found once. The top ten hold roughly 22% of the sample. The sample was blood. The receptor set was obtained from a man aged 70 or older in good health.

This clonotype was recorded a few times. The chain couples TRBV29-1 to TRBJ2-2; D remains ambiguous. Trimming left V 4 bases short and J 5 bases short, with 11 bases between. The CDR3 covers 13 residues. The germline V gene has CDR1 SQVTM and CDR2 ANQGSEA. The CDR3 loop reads CSVGATHTGELFF. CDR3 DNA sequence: TGCAGCGTTGGTGCGACGCATACCGGGGAGCTGTTTTTT.

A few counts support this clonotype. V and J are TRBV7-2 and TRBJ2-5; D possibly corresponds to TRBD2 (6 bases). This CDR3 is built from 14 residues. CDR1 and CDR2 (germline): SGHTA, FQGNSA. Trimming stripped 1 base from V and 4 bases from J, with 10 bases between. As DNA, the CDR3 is TGTGCCAGCAGCTTAGGCCGGGACTCAGAGACCCAGTACTTC. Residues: CASSLGRDSETQYF. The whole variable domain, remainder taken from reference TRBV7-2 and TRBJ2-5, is GAGVSQSPSNKVTEKGKDVELRCDPISGHTALYWYRQSLGQGLEFLIYFQGNSAPDKSGLPSDRFSAERTGGSVSTLTIQRTQQEDSAVYLCASSLGRDSETQYFGPGTRLLVL.

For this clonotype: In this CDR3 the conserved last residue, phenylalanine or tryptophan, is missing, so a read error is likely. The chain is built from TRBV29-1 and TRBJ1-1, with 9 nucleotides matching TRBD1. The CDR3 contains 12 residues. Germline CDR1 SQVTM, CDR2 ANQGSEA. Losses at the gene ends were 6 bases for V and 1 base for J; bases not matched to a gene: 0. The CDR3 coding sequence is TGCAGCGTGGGACAGGGGAACACTGAAGCTTTCTCT. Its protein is CSVGQGNTEAFS.

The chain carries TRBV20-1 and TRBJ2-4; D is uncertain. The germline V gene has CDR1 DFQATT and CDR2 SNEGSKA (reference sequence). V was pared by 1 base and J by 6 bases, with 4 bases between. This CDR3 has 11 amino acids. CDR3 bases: TGCAGTGCTAGAGGAGGAAACATTCAGTACTTC. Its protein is CSARGGNIQYF.

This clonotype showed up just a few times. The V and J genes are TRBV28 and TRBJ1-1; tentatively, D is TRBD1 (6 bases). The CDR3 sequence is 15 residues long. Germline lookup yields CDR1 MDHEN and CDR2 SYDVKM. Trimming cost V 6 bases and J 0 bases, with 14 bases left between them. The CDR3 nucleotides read TGTGCCAGCAGAATAACCAGGGGTATGAACACTGAAGCTTTCTTT. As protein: CASRITRGMNTEAFF.

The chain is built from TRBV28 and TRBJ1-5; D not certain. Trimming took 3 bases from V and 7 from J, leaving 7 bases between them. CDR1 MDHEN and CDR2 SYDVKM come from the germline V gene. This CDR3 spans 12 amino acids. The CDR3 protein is CASSFGRQPQHF. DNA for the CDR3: TGTGCCAGCAGTTTTGGACGGCAGCCCCAGCATTTT.

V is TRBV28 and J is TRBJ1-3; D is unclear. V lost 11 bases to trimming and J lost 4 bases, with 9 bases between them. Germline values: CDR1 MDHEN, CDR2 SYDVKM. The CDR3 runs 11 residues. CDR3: CAGTNGNTIYF. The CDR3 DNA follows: TGTGCCGGTACTAACGGAAACACCATATATTTT. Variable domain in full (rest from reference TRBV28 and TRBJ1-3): DVKVTQSSRYLVKRTGEKVFLECVQDMDHENMFWYRQDPGLGLRLIYFSYDVKMKEKGDIPEGYSVSREKKERFSLILESASTNQTSMYLCAGTNGNTIYFGEGSWLTVV.

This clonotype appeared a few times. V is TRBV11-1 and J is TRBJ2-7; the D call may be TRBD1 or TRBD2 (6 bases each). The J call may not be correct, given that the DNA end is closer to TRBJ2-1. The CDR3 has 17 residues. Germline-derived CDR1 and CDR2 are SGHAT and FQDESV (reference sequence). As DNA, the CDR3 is TGTGCCAGCAGCCTTAGCGGCAGGACAGATTACTACAATGAGCAGTTCTTC. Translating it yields CASSLSGRTDYYNEQFF.

The CDR3 region is CASSAGQGSADTQYF. CDR3 coding DNA: TGTGCCAGCAGCGCGGGACAGGGCTCGGCAGATACGCAGTATTTT. The J gene is TRBJ2-3, the V gene TRBV7-9; 9 positions agree with TRBD1. Germline values: CDR1 SEHNR, CDR2 FQNEAQ (reference sequence). V lost 5 bases and J lost 4; bases outside the gene matches: 7. The CDR3 loop spans 15 amino acids.

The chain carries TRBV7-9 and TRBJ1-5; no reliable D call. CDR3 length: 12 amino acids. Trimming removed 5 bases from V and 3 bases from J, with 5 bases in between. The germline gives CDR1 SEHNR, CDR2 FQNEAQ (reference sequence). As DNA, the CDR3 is TGTGCCAGCAGCAAGGACAATCAGCCCCAGCATTTT. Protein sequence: CASSKDNQPQHF.

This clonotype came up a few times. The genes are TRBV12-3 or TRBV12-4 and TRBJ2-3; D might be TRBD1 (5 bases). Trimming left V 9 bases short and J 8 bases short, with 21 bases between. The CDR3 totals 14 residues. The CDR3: CASRRNRRRGTQYF. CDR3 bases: TGTGCCAGTAGAAGGAACAGGCGAAGGGGTACGCAGTATTTT.

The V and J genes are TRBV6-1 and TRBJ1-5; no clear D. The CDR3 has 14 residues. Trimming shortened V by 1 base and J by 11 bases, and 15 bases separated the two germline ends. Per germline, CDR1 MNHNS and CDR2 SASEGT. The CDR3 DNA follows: TGTGCCAGCAGTGAAGTATCTTCCCAGGTAACCCAGCATTTT. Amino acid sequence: CASSEVSSQVTQHF.

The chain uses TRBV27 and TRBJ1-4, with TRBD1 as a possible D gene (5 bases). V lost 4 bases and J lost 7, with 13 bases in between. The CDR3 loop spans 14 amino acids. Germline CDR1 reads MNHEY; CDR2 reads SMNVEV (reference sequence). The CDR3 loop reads CASSYQGVGEKLFF. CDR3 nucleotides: TGTGCCAGCAGTTATCAGGGAGTGGGTGAAAAACTGTTTTTT.

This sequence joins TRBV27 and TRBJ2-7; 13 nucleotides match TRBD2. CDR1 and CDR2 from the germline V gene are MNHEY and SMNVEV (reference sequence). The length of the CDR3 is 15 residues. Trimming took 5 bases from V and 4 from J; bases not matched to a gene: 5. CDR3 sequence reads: CASSPQGLAGYEQYV. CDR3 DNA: TGTGCCAGCAGTCCGCAGGGACTAGCGGGATACGAGCAGTACGTC.

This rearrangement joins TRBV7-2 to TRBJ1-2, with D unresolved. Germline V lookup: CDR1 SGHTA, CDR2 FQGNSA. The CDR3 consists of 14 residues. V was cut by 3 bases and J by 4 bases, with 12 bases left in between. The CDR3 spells CASSFGGGFYGYTF. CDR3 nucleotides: TGTGCCAGCAGCTTCGGAGGAGGGTTCTATGGCTACACCTTC.

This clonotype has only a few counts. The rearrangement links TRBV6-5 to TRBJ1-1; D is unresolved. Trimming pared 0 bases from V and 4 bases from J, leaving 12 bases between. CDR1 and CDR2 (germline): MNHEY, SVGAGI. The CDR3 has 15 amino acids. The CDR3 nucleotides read TGTGCCAGCAGTTACTCGAGGCGGGAGATCACTGAAGCTTTCTTT. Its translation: CASSYSRREITEAFF.

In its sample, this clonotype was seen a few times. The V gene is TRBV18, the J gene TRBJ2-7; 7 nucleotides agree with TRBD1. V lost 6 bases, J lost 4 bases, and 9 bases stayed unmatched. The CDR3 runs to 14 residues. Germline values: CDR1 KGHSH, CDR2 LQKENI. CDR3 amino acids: CASSSSEGAYEQYF. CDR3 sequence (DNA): TGTGCCAGCTCTTCAAGCGAGGGGGCATACGAGCAGTACTTC.

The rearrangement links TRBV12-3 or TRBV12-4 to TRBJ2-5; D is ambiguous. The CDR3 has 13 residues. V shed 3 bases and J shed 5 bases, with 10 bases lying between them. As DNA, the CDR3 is TGTGCCAGCAGTTTGTCGCGGAGCGAGACCCAGTACTTC. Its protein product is CASSLSRSETQYF.